This is a list of T cell receptor beta chains from one sample in a study of T cells in Graves' hyperthyroidism and ophthalmopathy. TCRdb used MiXCR to reprocess the multiplex PCR reads, holding one entry per CDR3 protein. Here the sample spans around 300,000 distinct CDR3 sequences, approximately 15% being singletons. Material: blood. The source of these receptors is a woman under 40 with Graves' hyperthyroidism. Each CDR3 is given with its conserved first and last residue. D genes are given only for firm matches. Clone size is given for some rows only: seen once, a few or many times, or a class if the clone is expanded.

j_call clone_size d_call v_call cdr3_nt cdr3_aa
TRBJ2-2 many - TRBV2 TGTGCCAGCAGTGAAGCCAAGAGCGGGGAGCTGTTTTTT CASSEAKSGELFF
TRBJ2-7 many - TRBV20-1 TGCAGTGCTAGAGATTCGACCCGGGCATCCTACGAGCAGTACTTC CSARDSTRASYEQYF
TRBJ2-6 many - TRBV2 TGTGCCAGCAGTGAGTCTGGGGCCAACGTCCTGACTTTC CASSESGANVLTF
TRBJ2-1 many - TRBV10-3 TGTGCCATCAAACGGGGCGGGACCCCGTCTCCCTACAATGAGCAGTTCTTC CAIKRGGTPSPYNEQFF
TRBJ2-5 few - TRBV25-1 TGTGCCAGCAGGAGAGGTCAACAAGAGACCCAGTACTTC CASRRGQQETQYF
TRBJ2-1 many - TRBV11-2 TGTGCCAGCAGCTTAGATCGCCCACCCTGGAATGAGCAGTTCTTC CASSLDRPPWNEQFF
TRBJ2-5 many TRBD1 TRBV20-1 TGCAGTGCTAGAGATGGGCCAGGGGGCGAGACCCAGTACTTC CSARDGPGGETQYF
TRBJ2-7 - - TRBV6-2/TRBV6-3 TGTGCCAGCAGGGAGGCCGAGAAGCAGTACTTC CASREAEKQYF
TRBJ2-7 many - TRBV12-3/TRBV12-4 TGTGCCAGCAGTTTTGGGCGGGTGGTTTCCTACGAGCAGTACTTC CASSFGRVVSYEQYF
TRBJ2-2 - - TRBV24-1 TGTGCCACCACCACGGGCACCGGGGAGCTGTTTTTT CATTTGTGELFF
TRBJ2-5 many - TRBV28 TGTGCCAGCAGTTTCGTCAGGGGACAAGAGACCCAGTACTTC CASSFVRGQETQYF
TRBJ2-2 - - TRBV5-6 TGTGCCAGCAGCTTGGGGGTCGGGGGGCTGGACACCGGGGAGCTGTTTTTT CASSLGVGGLDTGELFF
TRBJ2-6 - - TRBV5-5 TGTGCCAGCTTGCTTGATTCCTCTGGGGCCAACGTCCTGACTTTC CASLLDSSGANVLTF
TRBJ2-3 many - TRBV7-9 TGTGCCAGCAGTTCGGGATTCACTAGCACAGATACGCAGTATTTT CASSSGFTSTDTQYF
TRBJ1-2 - TRBD1 TRBV25-1 TGTGCCAGCAGTAAGACAGGGGCCTATGGCTACACCTTC CASSKTGAYGYTF
TRBJ1-5 few - TRBV6-5 TGTGCCAGCAGTTCGAGGAATCAGCCCCAGCATTTT CASSSRNQPQHF
TRBJ1-5 - - TRBV20-1 TGCAGTGCGTCACAGCTTTTGGTGTGGTGGCCCCAGCATTTT CSASQLLVWWPQHF
TRBJ2-7 many - TRBV20-1 TGCAGTGCGGCAGGGACGTGGAGGGGCTACGAGCAGTACTTC CSAAGTWRGYEQYF
TRBJ1-1 - - TRBV5-1 TGCGCCAGCAGCTTGGGGGGGCTCGCTGAAGCTTTCTTT CASSLGGLAEAFF
TRBJ1-1 many - TRBV2 TGTGCCAGCAGTCCGAGATCTGCTGGGGGCACTGAAGCTTTCTTT CASSPRSAGGTEAFF
TRBJ2-7 - - TRBV3-1 TGTGCCAGCAGCCAAGGGACAGCGACCTACGAGCAGTACTTC CASSQGTATYEQYF
TRBJ1-1 - - TRBV13 TGTGCCAGCAGTTTTCCCTCAGGGTTCCGTGAAGCTTTCTTT CASSFPSGFREAFF
TRBJ2-1 - - TRBV20-1 TGCAGTGCTAGAGATTCCCCCCGCTCCTACAATGAGCAGTTCTTC CSARDSPRSYNEQFF
TRBJ1-1 many - TRBV6-1 TGTGCCAGCAGTTGGGCAGGGAACACTGAAGCTTTCTTT CASSWAGNTEAFF
TRBJ2-7 many TRBD2 TRBV12-3/TRBV12-4 TGTGCCAGCAGTTTGGGGGGGGACGACGAGCAGTACTTC CASSLGGDDEQYF
TRBJ1-1 many TRBD1 TRBV11-2 TGTGCCAGCAGCTTTTTGGGACAGGGGAACACTGAAGCTTTCTTT CASSFLGQGNTEAFF
TRBJ2-2 many - TRBV6-1 TGTGCCAGCAGCCGTCCTAAGAAGACAGAGAACACCGGGGAGCTGTTTTTT CASSRPKKTENTGELFF
TRBJ2-4 few - TRBV28 TGTGCCAGCAGTTTCGGGACGGGGAATCTAGCCAAAAACATTCAGTACTTC CASSFGTGNLAKNIQYF
TRBJ1-5 many TRBD1 TRBV6-1 TGTGCCACCCAACAGGGGGCGTCGGGCAATCAGCCCCAGCATTTT CATQQGASGNQPQHF
TRBJ2-7 many - TRBV6-2/TRBV6-3 TGTGCCAGCAGTTACGGTCGGACTCGGTCCGAGCAGTACTTC CASSYGRTRSEQYF
TRBJ2-1 many - TRBV11-2 TGTGCCAGCAGCTCCGAGGGGGGGCTCGCCTACAATGAGCAGTTCTTC CASSSEGGLAYNEQFF
TRBJ1-2 many - TRBV6-1 TGTGCCAGCAGTGGGGATGGGGATGGCTACACCTTC CASSGDGDGYTF
TRBJ2-3 many TRBD2 TRBV29-1 TGCAGCGTTGATTCCCTCAGCGGGAGTCGGACAGATACGCAGTATTTT CSVDSLSGSRTDTQYF
TRBJ1-1 many - TRBV12-3/TRBV12-4 TGTGCCAGCAGTTTATCGGGGTCGGGCACTGAAGCTTTCTTT CASSLSGSGTEAFF
TRBJ2-3 - TRBD2 TRBV7-9 TGTGCCAGCAGCCGGACTAGCGGCAGTGGGACGCAGTATTTT CASSRTSGSGTQYF
TRBJ2-1 few - TRBV6-1 TGTGCCAGCGTGGGCAGGGAGGCGTTCTTC CASVGREAFF
TRBJ2-7 many - TRBV12-3/TRBV12-4 TGTGCCAGCAGTTTCAGAGACGGAGACTACGAGCAGTACTTC CASSFRDGDYEQYF
TRBJ2-3 many - TRBV6-2/TRBV6-3 TGTGCCACCGGAGGCTTCGACACAGATACGCAGTATTTT CATGGFDTDTQYF
TRBJ2-1 - - TRBV12-3/TRBV12-4 TGTGCCAGCAGTAGAGAAGGGGGTGAGCAGTTCTTC CASSREGGEQFF
TRBJ2-3 - TRBD1 TRBV6-5 TGTGCCAGCAGTTCCCGGACAGGGGGCATGACAGATACGCAGTATTTT CASSSRTGGMTDTQYF
TRBJ2-7 - - TRBV7-9 TGTGCCAGCAGCTTACAACTAGGCTACGAGCAGTACTTC CASSLQLGYEQYF
TRBJ2-1 many - TRBV2 TGTGCCAGCAGTGAGAATCCGCGGGATGGGGAGGAGGAGCAGTTCTTC CASSENPRDGEEEQFF
TRBJ2-7 - - TRBV6-1 TGTGCCAGCGGGCAGTACGGGCAGTACTTC CASGQYGQYF
TRBJ2-3 many - TRBV20-1 TGCAGTGCTAGAGATGGCGTGATTGGAGATACGCAGTATTTT CSARDGVIGDTQYF
TRBJ2-5 many TRBD2 TRBV2 TGTGCCAGCGCTAGCGGACAAGAGACCCAGTACTTC CASASGQETQYF
TRBJ2-5 many TRBD2 TRBV6-6 TGTGCCAGCAGTTCTCGACGGACGGGACGTTCGGGGGGAGAGACCCAGTACTTC CASSSRRTGRSGGETQYF
TRBJ2-6 many TRBD2 TRBV27 TGTGCCAGCAGCCTGAGACTAGCGGGAGGGCAGGCCAACGTCCTGACTTTC CASSLRLAGGQANVLTF
TRBJ2-5 - TRBD1 TRBV27 TGTGCCAGCTCGGAGACAGGGACACCCTTGGGGACCCAGTACTTC CASSETGTPLGTQYF
TRBJ2-1 many - TRBV24-1 TGTGCCACCAGTGATGGTGACAGAAGCTCCTACAATGAGCAGTTCTTC CATSDGDRSSYNEQFF
TRBJ2-1 many - TRBV7-9 TGTGCCAGCAGTCTAATCAATGAGCAGTTCTTC CASSLINEQFF
TRBJ2-5 few TRBD2 TRBV20-1 TGCAGTGCTTGGGGGTCGGGACTAGCGGGAGGCCTTCTAGAGACCCAGTACTTC CSAWGSGLAGGLLETQYF
TRBJ2-2 - TRBD1 TRBV28 TGTGCCAGCAGTTTAGGTTTCGGGACAGAGGTGTTTTTT CASSLGFGTEVFF
TRBJ1-1 many - TRBV11-3 TGTGCCAGCAGCAGGGGGGGGGGACAAGCTTTCTTT CASSRGGGQAFF
TRBJ2-2 few - TRBV5-6 TGTGCCAGCAGCTTGTTGGGAATCATTCGCGACACCGGGGAGCTGTTTTTT CASSLLGIIRDTGELFF
TRBJ1-2 many - TRBV30 TGTGCCTGGAGCGCCGACTATGGCTACACCTTC CAWSADYGYTF
TRBJ2-2 many - TRBV5-1 TGCGCCAGCAGCTTGCACGGGTTTCGGGACACCGGGGAGCTGTTTTTT CASSLHGFRDTGELFF
TRBJ1-6 many - TRBV20-1 TGCAGTGCTAGATCCGGGATGAATTCACCCCTCCACTTT CSARSGMNSPLHF